This T cell receptor beta chain was observed in a study of blood T cells in healthy people across ages. It was with a sample-barcoded 5' primer and a J-beta primer mix that a second PCR of roughly 7 to 12 cycles was run. TCRdb recomputed calls from the 5' RACE reads with MiXCR, one row per CDR3 protein. The sample shows about 900,000 distinct CDR3 sequences, around two thirds of them seen only once. CDR1 and CDR2 from the germline V gene are SEHNR and FQNEAQ (reference sequence). The length of the CDR3 is 10 residues. Trimming took 6 bases from V and 10 from J, leaving 8 bases between them. Sequences were obtained from blood. The chain couples TRBV7-9 to TRBJ2-3; no reliable D call. This TCR was sampled from a man aged 30 to 45 in good health. This CDR3 is CASRDRAQYF. CDR3 coding DNA: TGTGCCAGCAGAGATAGAGCGCAGTATTTT.